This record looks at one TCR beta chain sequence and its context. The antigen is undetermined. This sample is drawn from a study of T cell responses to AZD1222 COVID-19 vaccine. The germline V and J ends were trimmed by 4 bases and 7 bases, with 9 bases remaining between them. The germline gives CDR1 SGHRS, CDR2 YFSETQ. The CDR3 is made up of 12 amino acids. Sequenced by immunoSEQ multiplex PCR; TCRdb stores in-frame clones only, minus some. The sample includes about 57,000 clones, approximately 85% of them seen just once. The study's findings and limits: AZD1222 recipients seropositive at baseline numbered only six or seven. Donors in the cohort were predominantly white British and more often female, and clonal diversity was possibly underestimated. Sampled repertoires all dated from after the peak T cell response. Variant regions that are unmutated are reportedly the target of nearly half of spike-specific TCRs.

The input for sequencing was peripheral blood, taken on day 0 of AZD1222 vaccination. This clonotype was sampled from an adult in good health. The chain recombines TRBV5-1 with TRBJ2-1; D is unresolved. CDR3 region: CASSIRTNEQFF. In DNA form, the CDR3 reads TGCGCCAGCAGCATCAGAACTAATGAGCAGTTCTTC.